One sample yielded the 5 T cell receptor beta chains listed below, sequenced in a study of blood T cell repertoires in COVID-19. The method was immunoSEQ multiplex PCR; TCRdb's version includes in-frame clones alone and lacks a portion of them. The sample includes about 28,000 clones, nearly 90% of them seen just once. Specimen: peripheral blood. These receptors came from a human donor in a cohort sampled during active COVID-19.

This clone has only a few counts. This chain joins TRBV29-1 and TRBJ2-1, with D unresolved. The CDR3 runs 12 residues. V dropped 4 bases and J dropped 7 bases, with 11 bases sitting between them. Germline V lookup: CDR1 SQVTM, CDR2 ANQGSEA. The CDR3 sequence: CSVVQVSNEQFF. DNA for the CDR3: TGCAGCGTTGTCCAGGTTTCGAATGAGCAGTTCTTC.

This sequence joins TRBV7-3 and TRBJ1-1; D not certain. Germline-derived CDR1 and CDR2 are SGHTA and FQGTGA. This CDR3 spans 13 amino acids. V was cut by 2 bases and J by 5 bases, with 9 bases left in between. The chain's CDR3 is CASSLVVETEAFF. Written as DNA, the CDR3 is TGTGCCAGCAGCTTAGTAGTTGAAACTGAAGCTTTCTTT.

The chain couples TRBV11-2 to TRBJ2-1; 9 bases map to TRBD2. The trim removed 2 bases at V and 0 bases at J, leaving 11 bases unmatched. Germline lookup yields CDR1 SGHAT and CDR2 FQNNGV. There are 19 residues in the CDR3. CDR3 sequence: CASSLKRLAARGSYNEQFF. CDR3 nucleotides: TGTGCCAGCAGCTTAAAGAGACTAGCGGCCAGGGGCTCCTACAATGAGCAGTTCTTC.

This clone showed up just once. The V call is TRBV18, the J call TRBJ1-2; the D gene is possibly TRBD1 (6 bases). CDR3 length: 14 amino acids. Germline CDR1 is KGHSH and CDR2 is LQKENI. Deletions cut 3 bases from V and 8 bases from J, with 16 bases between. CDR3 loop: CASSPPTGTGGYTF. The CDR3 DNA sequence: TGTGCCAGCTCACCTCCAACAGGGACGGGGGGCTACACCTTC.

CDR3 in DNA: TGTGCCAGCAGTGCGGGACAAACCTACGAGCAGTACTTC. Translation gives CASSAGQTYEQYF. J is TRBJ2-7 and V is TRBV2; a possible D gene is TRBD1 (6 bases). CDR1 is SNHLY, CDR2 FYNNEI, per germline. V was trimmed by 4 bases and J by 2 bases, leaving 9 bases between them. The CDR3 has 13 residues. The variable domain in full, with the rest retrieved from reference TRBV2 and TRBJ2-7, is EPEVTQTPSHQVTQMGQEVILRCVPISNHLYFYWYRQILGQKVEFLVSFYNNEISEKSEIFDDQFSVERPDGSNFTLKIRSTKLEDSAMYFCASSAGQTYEQYFGPGTRLTVT.